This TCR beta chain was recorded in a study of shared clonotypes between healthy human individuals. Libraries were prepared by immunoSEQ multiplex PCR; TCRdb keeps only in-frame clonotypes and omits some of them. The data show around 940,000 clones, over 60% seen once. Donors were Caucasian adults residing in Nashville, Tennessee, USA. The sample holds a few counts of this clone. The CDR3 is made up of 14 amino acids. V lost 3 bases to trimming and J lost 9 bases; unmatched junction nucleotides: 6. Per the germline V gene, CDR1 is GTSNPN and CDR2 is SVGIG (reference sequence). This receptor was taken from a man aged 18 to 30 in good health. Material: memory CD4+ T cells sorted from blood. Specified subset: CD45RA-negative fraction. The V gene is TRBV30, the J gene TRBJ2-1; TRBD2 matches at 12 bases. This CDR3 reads CAWRTSGSFTEQFF. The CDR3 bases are TGTGCCTGGAGGACTAGCGGGAGTTTTACTGAGCAGTTCTTC.